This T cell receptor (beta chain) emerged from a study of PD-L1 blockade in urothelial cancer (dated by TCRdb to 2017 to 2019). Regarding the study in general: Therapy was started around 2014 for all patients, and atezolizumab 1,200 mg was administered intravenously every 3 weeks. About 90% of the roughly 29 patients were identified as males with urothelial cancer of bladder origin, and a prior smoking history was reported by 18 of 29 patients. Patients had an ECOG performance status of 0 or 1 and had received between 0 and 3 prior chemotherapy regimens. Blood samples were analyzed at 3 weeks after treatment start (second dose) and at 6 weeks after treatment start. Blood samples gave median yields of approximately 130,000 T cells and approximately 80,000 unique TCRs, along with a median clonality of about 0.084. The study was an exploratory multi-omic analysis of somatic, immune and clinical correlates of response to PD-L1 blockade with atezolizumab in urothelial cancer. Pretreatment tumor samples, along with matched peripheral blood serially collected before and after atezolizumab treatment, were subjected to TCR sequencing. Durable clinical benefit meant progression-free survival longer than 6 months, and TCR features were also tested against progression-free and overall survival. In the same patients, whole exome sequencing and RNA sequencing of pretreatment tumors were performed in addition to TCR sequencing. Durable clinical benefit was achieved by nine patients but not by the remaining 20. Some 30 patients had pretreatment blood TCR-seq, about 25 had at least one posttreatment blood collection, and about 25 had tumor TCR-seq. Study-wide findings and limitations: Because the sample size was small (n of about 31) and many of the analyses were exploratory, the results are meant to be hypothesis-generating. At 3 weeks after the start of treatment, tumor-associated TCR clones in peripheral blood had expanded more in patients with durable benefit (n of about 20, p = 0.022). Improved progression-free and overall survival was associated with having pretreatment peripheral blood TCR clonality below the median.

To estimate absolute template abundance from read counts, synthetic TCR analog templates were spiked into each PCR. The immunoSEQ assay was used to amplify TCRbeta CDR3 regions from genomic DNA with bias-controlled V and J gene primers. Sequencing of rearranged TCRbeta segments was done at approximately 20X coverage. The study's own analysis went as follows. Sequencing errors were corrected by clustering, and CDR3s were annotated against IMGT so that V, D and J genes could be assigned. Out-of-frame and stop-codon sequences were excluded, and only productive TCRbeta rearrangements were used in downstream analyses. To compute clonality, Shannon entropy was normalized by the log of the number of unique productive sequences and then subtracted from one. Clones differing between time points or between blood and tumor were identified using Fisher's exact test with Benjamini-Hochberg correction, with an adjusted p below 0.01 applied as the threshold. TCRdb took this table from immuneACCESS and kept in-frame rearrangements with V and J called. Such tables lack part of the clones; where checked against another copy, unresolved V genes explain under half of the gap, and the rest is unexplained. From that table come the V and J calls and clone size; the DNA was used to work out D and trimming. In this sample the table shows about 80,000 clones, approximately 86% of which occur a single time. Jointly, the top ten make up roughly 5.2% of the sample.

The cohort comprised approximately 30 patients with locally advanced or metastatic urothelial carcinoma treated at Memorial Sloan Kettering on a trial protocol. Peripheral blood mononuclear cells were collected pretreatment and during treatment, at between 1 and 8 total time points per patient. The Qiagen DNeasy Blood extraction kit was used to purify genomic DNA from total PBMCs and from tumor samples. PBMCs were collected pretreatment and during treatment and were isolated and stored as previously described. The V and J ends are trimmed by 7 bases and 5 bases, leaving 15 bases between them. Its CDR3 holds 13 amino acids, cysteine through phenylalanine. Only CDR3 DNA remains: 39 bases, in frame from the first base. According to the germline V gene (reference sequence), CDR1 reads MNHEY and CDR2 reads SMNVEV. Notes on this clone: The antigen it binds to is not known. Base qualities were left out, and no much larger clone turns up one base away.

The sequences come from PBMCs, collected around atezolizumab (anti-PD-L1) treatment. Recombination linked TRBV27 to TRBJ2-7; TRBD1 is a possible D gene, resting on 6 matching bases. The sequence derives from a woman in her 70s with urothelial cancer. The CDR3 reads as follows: CASIGGPLDEQYF. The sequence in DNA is TGTGCCAGCATTGGGGGCCCGTTAGACGAGCAGTACTTC.